The 25 T cell receptor beta chains below were found in one sample sequenced in a study of OX40 agonist ivuxolimab in advanced cancers. Assay: immunoSEQ multiplex PCR; the TCRdb copy retains only in-frame clones and omits some. Of around 37,000 clones in the sample, roughly 80% were seen once. The specimen was CD4+ or CD8+ T cells sorted from blood, collected in a trial of the OX40 agonist ivuxolimab. The source is an adult with an advanced solid tumor such as melanoma, head and neck, liver or kidney cancer.

V and J are TRBV6-5 and TRBJ1-2, with TRBD1 matching 8 bases. Germline V lookup: CDR1 MNHEY, CDR2 SVGAGI. The CDR3 is made up of 13 amino acids. Unmatched junction bases numbered 2, after V lost 2 bases and J lost 6 bases. In nucleotides, the CDR3 is TGTGCCAGCAGTTACCCAGGGGGCAATGGCTACACCTTC. Protein: CASSYPGGNGYTF.

This clone was counted a single time. CDR3 nucleotide sequence: TGTGCCAGCAGTTTTGCAGGGGGGGGGACTGAAGCTTTCTTT. Residues: CASSFAGGGTEAFF. The chain combines TRBV28 with TRBJ1-1, with 7 positions matching TRBD1. The CDR3 has 14 amino acids. Unmatched junction bases numbered 6, after V lost 3 bases and J lost 5 bases. Germline values: CDR1 MDHEN, CDR2 SYDVKM.

This clone was seen only a few times. This sequence joins TRBV7-8 and TRBJ1-4, with 7 bases identical to TRBD1. The CDR3 covers 15 residues. Germline assignment: CDR1 SGHVS and CDR2 FQNEAQ. V shed 5 bases, J shed 7 bases, and the junction held 10 bases outside the gene matches. CDR3 amino acids: CASSPQRGPSEKLFF. In nucleotides, the CDR3 is TGTGCCAGCAGCCCCCAGAGGGGGCCCAGTGAAAAACTGTTTTTT.

This clone was observed a handful of times. The chain employs TRBV19 and TRBJ1-5; perhaps TRBD1 as D (5 bases). In germline, CDR1 is LNHDA, CDR2 SQIVND (reference sequence). V was clipped by 5 bases and J by 7 bases, with 18 bases between them. There are 15 residues in the CDR3. This chain's CDR3 is CASSGAGLLKQPQHF. CDR3 in DNA: TGTGCCAGTAGTGGGGCCGGCTTGTTGAAGCAGCCCCAGCATTTT.

This clone has a handful of counts. This chain joins TRBV19 and TRBJ1-5; the D is unclear. V gave up 5 bases and J gave up 4 bases, with 6 bases separating them. Germline V gene data show CDR1 as LNHDA and CDR2 as SQIVND (reference sequence). CDR3 size: 12 residues. The CDR3 nucleotides are TGTGCCAGTAGTTTTCGTAATCAGCCCCAGCATTTT. Its translation is CASSFRNQPQHF.

The CDR3 here is CASSLPRGRERQETQYF. The CDR3 DNA is TGTGCCAGCAGTTTACCGAGGGGGAGGGAGAGACAAGAGACCCAGTACTTC. The rearrangement joins TRBV28 to TRBJ2-5, with D possibly matching TRBD2 (7 bases). Between the trimmed V and J ends, which lost 2 bases and 2 bases, there was a span of 18 bases. Germline assignment: CDR1 MDHEN and CDR2 SYDVKM. This CDR3 comprises 17 residues. Full variable domain (outside the CDR3, taken from reference TRBV28 and TRBJ2-5): DVKVTQSSRYLVKRTGEKVFLECVQDMDHENMFWYRQDPGLGLRLIYFSYDVKMKEKGDIPEGYSVSREKKERFSLILESASTNQTSMYLCASSLPRGRERQETQYFGPGTRLLVL.

V and J are TRBV4-2 and TRBJ2-3, with D possibly matching TRBD2 (6 bases). V gave up 1 base and J gave up 0 bases, with 11 bases separating them. The germline CDR1 and CDR2 sequences are LGHNA and YNFKEQ. This CDR3 region has 16 residues. CDR3 sequence (DNA): TGTGCCAGCAGCCAAGGGGGGACTCTCAGCACAGATACGCAGTATTTT. It encodes CASSQGGTLSTDTQYF.

This rearrangement joins TRBV7-8 to TRBJ2-5; 8 bases match TRBD1. Trimming removed 5 bases from V and 2 bases from J; junction bases left unmatched: 7. The germline CDR1 and CDR2 sequences are SGHVS and FQNEAQ. The CDR3 spans 15 residues. The CDR3 sequence: CASSPHRDRQETQYF. For the CDR3, the DNA is TGTGCCAGCAGCCCCCACCGGGACAGGCAAGAGACCCAGTACTTC.

This clone was detected only a few times. This chain links TRBV5-1 with TRBJ2-2; 14 positions match TRBD2. V was pared by 7 bases and J by 4 bases, with 3 bases of the junction left unmatched. CDR1 and CDR2 from the germline V gene are SGHRS and YFSETQ. This CDR3 is 15 amino acids long. The DNA for the CDR3 is TGCGCCAGCCAGGGACTAGCGGGAGTCACCGGGGAGCTGTTTTTT. Translating it yields CASQGLAGVTGELFF. Supplemented by reference TRBV5-1 and TRBJ2-2, the full variable domain reads KAGVTQTPRYLIKTRGQQVTLSCSPISGHRSVSWYQQTPGQGLQFLFEYFSETQRNKGNFPGRFSGRQFSNSRSEMNVSTLELGDSALYLCASQGLAGVTGELFFGEGSRLTVL.

The chain couples TRBV10-3 to TRBJ2-5, with D maybe TRBD2 (5 bases). CDR3 length: 15 amino acids. The V gene's germline CDR1 is ENHRY and CDR2 SYGVKD. Trimming cost V 0 bases and J 5 bases, with 13 bases left between them. The CDR3 loop reads CAISESTGWEETQYF. The CDR3 DNA reads as TGTGCCATCAGTGAGTCGACGGGGTGGGAGGAGACCCAGTACTTC.

The chain has TRBV5-1 and TRBJ1-5; the D is unclear. CDR3 size: 15 residues. CDR1 is SGHRS, CDR2 YFSETQ, per germline. V gave up 0 bases and J gave up 0 bases, with 7 bases separating them. Here the CDR3 DNA reads TGCGCCAGCAGCTTGGCCGGGAATAGCAATCAGCCCCAGCATTTT. This translates into CASSLAGNSNQPQHF.

The V call is TRBV2, the J call TRBJ1-1; D is ambiguous. Germline V lookup: CDR1 SNHLY, CDR2 FYNNEI. With 2 bases removed from V and 0 bases from J, the gap between germline ends came to 4 bases. The CDR3 runs to 13 residues. Here the CDR3 reads CASSELVNTEAFF. CDR3 in DNA: TGTGCCAGCAGTGAACTTGTGAACACTGAAGCTTTCTTT. Complete variable domain (other parts from reference TRBV2 and TRBJ1-1): EPEVTQTPSHQVTQMGQEVILRCVPISNHLYFYWYRQILGQKVEFLVSFYNNEISEKSEIFDDQFSVERPDGSNFTLKIRSTKLEDSAMYFCASSELVNTEAFFGQGTRLTVV.

The chain uses TRBV30 and TRBJ2-5; D may be TRBD1 or TRBD2 (5 bases each). The germline V and J ends were trimmed by 2 bases and 3 bases, with 10 bases remaining between them. Germline CDR1 is GTSNPN and CDR2 is SVGIG (reference sequence). CDR3 length equals 13 residues. Here the CDR3 reads CAWSTGPKETQYF. The CDR3 DNA follows: TGTGCCTGGAGTACGGGGCCTAAAGAGACCCAGTACTTC.

V and J are TRBV5-1 and TRBJ2-7; 15 nucleotides match TRBD2. The V and J ends lost 7 bases and 7 bases, in that order; junction bases with no gene match: 6. The CDR3 is made up of 14 amino acids. Germline V lookup: CDR1 SGHRS, CDR2 YFSETQ. CDR3 bases: TGCGCCAGCTCCGGACTAGCGGGAGGGAGAGAGCAGTACTTC. It codes for CASSGLAGGREQYF. Based on the CDR3 plus reference TRBV5-1 and TRBJ2-7, the full variable domain is KAGVTQTPRYLIKTRGQQVTLSCSPISGHRSVSWYQQTPGQGLQFLFEYFSETQRNKGNFPGRFSGRQFSNSRSEMNVSTLELGDSALYLCASSGLAGGREQYFGPGTRLTVT.

This clone occurred a few times. The V gene is TRBV28, the J gene TRBJ1-6, with TRBD1 matching 7 bases. The CDR3 runs 15 residues. Germline values: CDR1 MDHEN, CDR2 SYDVKM. Trimming removed 7 bases from V and 6 bases from J; junction bases left unmatched: 9. The chain's CDR3 is CASKLQGPTNSPLHF. Here the CDR3 DNA reads TGTGCCAGCAAACTACAGGGGCCCACTAATTCACCCCTCCACTTT.

The chain uses TRBV7-6 and TRBJ2-7; TRBD2 is a possible D gene (5 bases). Germline V gives CDR1 SGHVS, CDR2 FNYEAQ. V gave up 3 bases and J gave up 6 bases, with 12 bases separating them. This CDR3 is built from 13 residues. CDR3 DNA: TGTGCCAGCAGCTTGAGGGTAATAAGCGAGCAGTACTTC. Its protein is CASSLRVISEQYF.

This sequence joins TRBV9 and TRBJ1-1; TRBD1 might be the D (5 bases). The germline CDR1 and CDR2 sequences are SGDLS and YYNGEE. Trimming stripped 3 bases from V and 8 bases from J, with 11 bases between. CDR3 length: 12 residues. CDR3 protein: CASSGGTGEAFF. In DNA form, the CDR3 reads TGTGCCAGCAGCGGGGGGACGGGAGAAGCTTTCTTT.

This chain links TRBV27 with TRBJ1-1, with 10 positions matching TRBD1. Trimming took 4 bases from V and 8 from J; bases not matched to a gene: 7. The germline CDR1 and CDR2 sequences are MNHEY and SMNVEV (reference sequence). This CDR3 comprises 14 residues. The CDR3 loop reads CASSYRDRGPEAFF. Here the CDR3 DNA reads TGTGCCAGCAGTTATAGAGACAGGGGGCCGGAAGCTTTCTTT.

V gene TRBV28 combines with J gene TRBJ1-2; 11 positions agree with TRBD1. CDR3 size: 15 residues. From germline, CDR1 is MDHEN and CDR2 SYDVKM. J gave up 4 bases and V 5 bases, and 6 bases lay outside the gene matches. The CDR3 spells CASSGQGAKGYGYTF. The CDR3 coding sequence is TGTGCCAGCAGTGGACAGGGGGCGAAAGGCTATGGCTACACCTTC.

The gene calls are TRBV6-5 and TRBJ2-2; D is uncertain. Trimming took 4 bases from V and 5 from J, leaving 5 bases between them. The V gene's germline CDR1 is MNHEY and CDR2 SVGAGI. CDR3 length: 12 residues. The CDR3: CASSSPTGELFF. The CDR3 nucleotides read TGTGCCAGCAGTTCCCCGACCGGGGAGCTGTTTTTT.

The chain links TRBV28 to TRBJ1-1; D might be TRBD1 (6 bases). The V and J ends lost 0 bases and 4 bases respectively, with 12 bases between them. This CDR3 region has 15 residues. The germline V gene encodes CDR1 MDHEN and CDR2 SYDVKM. CDR3 sequence: CASSLWGALGTEAFF. The CDR3 coding sequence is TGTGCCAGCAGTTTATGGGGGGCGCTTGGCACTGAAGCTTTCTTT.

This clone was detected only once. The chain carries TRBV13 and TRBJ2-1; 11 positions agree with TRBD2. Trimming took 1 base from V and 9 from J; bases not matched to a gene: 11. Germline-derived CDR1 and CDR2 are PRHDT and FYEKMQ (reference sequence). The CDR3 length is 17 residues. CDR3 sequence (DNA): TGTGCCAGCAGCTTAGTTGTAGCGGGAGGGCCGGGCGCTGAGCAGTTCTTC. It yields the protein CASSLVVAGGPGAEQFF.

CDR3 nucleotides: TGTGCTAGTGGTAGACAGTGTGCAGGACAAAGTCGGGCCAACGTCCTGACTTTC. Its translation is CASGRQCAGQSRANVLTF. The chain joins TRBV12-5 to TRBJ2-6; TRBD1 might be the D (5 bases). The V gene's germline CDR1 is LGHNT and CDR2 FRNRAP. The CDR3 covers 18 residues. Between the trimmed V and J ends, which lost 5 bases and 5 bases, there was a span of 22 bases.

This sequence joins TRBV11-2 and TRBJ1-1; D call uncertain. Germline V gene lookup returns CDR1 SGHAT and CDR2 FQNNGV. V gave up 4 bases and J gave up 0 bases, with 12 bases separating them. The CDR3 is 15 amino acids. CDR3 region: CASSSWEGMNTEAFF. The CDR3 region has the DNA TGTGCCAGCAGCTCATGGGAGGGAATGAACACTGAAGCTTTCTTT.

This clone is a singleton in its sample. This chain joins TRBV11-2 and TRBJ2-1; unclear D gene. V gave up 1 base and J gave up 9 bases, with 4 bases separating them. The V gene's germline CDR1 is SGHAT and CDR2 FQNNGV. The length of the CDR3 is 11 residues. CDR3 protein: CASSLGGEQFF. The DNA of the CDR3 is TGTGCCAGCAGCTTAGGAGGTGAGCAGTTCTTC.